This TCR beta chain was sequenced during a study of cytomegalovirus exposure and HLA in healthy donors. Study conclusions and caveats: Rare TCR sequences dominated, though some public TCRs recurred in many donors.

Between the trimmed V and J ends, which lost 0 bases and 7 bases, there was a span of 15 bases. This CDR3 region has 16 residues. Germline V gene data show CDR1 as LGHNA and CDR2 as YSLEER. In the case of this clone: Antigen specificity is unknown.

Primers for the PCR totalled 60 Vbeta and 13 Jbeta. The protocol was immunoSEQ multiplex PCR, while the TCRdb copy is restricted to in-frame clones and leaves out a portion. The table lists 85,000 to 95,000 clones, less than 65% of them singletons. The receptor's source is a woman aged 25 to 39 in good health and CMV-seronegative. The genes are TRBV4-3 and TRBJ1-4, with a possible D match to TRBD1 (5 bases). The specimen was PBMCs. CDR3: CASSQEGEGLGEKLFF. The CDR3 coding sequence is TGCGCCAGCAGCCAAGAAGGGGAGGGATTGGGTGAAAAACTGTTTTTT.